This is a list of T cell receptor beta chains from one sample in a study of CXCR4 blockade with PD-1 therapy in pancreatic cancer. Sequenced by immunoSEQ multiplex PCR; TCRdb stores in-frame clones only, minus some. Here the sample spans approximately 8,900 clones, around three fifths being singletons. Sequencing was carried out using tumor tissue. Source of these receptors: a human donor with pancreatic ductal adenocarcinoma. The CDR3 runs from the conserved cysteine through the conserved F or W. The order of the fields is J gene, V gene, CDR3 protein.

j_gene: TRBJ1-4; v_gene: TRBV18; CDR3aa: CASSPGRNEKLFF
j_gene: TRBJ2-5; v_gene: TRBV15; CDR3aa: CATSRDSGSQETQYF
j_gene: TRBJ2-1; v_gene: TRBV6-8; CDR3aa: CASKWAGGLDEQFF
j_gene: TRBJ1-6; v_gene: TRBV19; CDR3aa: CASSTGQFGSSYNSPLHF
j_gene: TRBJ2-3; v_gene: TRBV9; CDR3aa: CASSGGTGAPGDTQYF
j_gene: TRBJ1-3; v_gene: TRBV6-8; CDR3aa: CASRGTSGNTIYF
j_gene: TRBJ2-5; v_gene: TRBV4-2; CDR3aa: CASRPYLQETQYF
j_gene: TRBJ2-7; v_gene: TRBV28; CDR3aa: CASSLLNRVYEQYF
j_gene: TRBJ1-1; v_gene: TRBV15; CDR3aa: CATSRDRGSAEAFF
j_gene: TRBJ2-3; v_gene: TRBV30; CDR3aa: CAWSQSGGASDTQYF
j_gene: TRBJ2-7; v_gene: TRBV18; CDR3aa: CASSPVGGEQYF
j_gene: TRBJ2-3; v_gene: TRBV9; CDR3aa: CASSVGRLAADTQYF
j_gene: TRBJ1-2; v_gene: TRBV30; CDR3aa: CAWSADLEPGYTF
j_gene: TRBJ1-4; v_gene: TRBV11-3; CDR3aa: CASSFRLTGGSEKLFF
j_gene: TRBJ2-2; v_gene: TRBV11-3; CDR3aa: CASVGDYKTGELFF
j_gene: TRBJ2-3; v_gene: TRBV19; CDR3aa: CASSLDRSTDTQYF
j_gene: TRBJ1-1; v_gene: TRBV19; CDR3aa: CASSIGQGGVNTEAFF
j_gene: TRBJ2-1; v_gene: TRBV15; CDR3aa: CATSRGIVGTGQYNEQFF
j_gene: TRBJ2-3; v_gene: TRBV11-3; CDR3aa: CASSLVGLAGITDTQYF
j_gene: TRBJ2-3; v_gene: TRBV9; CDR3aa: CASSPSPSADTQYF
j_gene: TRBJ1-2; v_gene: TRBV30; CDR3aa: CAWTLTRLGRGKGYTF
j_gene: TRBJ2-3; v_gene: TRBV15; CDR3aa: CATSRDRAGWASTDTQYF
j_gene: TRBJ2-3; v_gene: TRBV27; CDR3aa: CASTTLSSGKRDTQYF
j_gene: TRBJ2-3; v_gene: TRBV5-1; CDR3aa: CASSPDTGADTQYF
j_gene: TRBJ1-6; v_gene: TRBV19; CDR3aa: CASRRGVLDFSPLHF
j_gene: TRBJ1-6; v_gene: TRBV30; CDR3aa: CASSGTGGSPLHF
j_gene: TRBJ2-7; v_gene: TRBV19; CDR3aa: CASSSGHQSYEQYF
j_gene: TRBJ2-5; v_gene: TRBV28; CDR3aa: CASSLGGVGVQETQYF
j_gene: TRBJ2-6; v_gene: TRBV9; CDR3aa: CASKRDPGGANVLTF
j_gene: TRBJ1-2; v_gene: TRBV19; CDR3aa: CASRIQGPPRYGYTF
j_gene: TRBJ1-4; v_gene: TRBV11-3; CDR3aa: CASSFGATNEKLFF
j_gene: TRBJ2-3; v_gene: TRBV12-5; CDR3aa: CASSLGANTQYF
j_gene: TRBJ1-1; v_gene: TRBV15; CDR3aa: CATSRRGMNTEAFF
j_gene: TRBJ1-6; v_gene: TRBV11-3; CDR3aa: CASSLTGMNSPLHF
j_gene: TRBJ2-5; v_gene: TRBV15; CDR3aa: CATSPRPTSAFLSETQYF
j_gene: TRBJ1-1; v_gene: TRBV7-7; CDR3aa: CASSLAPQSTEAFF
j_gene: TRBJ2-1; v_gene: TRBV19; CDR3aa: CASSTQLDNEQFF
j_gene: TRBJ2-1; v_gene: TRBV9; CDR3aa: CASSEGRVEQFF
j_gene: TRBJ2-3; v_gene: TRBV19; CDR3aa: CASSIGLRSNTQYF
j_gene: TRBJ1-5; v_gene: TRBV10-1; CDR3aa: CASSLLVDSNQPQHF
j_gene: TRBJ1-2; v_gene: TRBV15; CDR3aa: CATSPRGQSYGYTF
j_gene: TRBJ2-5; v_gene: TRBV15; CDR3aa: CATSRDLGPGAWETQYF
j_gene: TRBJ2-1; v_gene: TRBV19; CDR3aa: CASSITGTSSYNEQFF